This is a list of T cell receptor beta chains from one sample in a study of metastatic and nonmetastatic thyroid tumors. With MiXCR, TCRdb reprocessed the PCR reads. In the table there are 4,700 or so clones, around 23% of which are singletons. The sample taken for sequencing was adjacent normal tissue. All receptors come from a female donor with papillary thyroid cancer or a benign thyroid nodule (not recorded which). Some clones in this sample may be carry-over from other donors' samples. Each CDR3 is given with its conserved first and last residue. A D gene is named only where the DNA matches it firmly.

>TRBV14|.|TRBJ1-2
CASSQVRDYGYTF
>TRBV28|.|TRBJ1-4
CASSFQGLRGLFF
>TRBV6-1|TRBD2|TRBJ2-7
CASSSYGGSAYEQYF
>TRBV12-5|.|TRBJ2-7
CASGLVFGEQYF
>TRBV3-1|.|TRBJ2-7
CASSSGLVGEQYF
>TRBV11-2|TRBD1|TRBJ2-7
CASSTRQGHEQYF
>TRBV5-5|.|TRBJ2-3
CASSLQGDTQYF
>TRBV6-4|.|TRBJ1-3
CASSYIGGSGNTIYF
>TRBV30|.|TRBJ1-4
CAWAKPSGGSRTKEKLFF
>TRBV14|.|TRBJ1-1
CASSQEGGRPGNTEAFF
>TRBV7-2|TRBD2|TRBJ2-7
CASSFLAGGSEQYF
>TRBV7-2|TRBD2|TRBJ2-1
CASSLKREYGEQFF
>TRBV20-1|TRBD1|TRBJ2-1
CSAIRQGSYNEQFF
>TRBV7-2|.|TRBJ1-2
CASSSTTNYGYTF
>TRBV2|.|TRBJ1-3
CASTRDNGNTIYF
>TRBV6-1|.|TRBJ1-2
CASRASAESYTF
>TRBV6-5|TRBD1|TRBJ1-5
CASSLVPGQGGDNQPQHF
>TRBV27|TRBD1|TRBJ2-1
CASRLGQGGLNEQFF
>TRBV5-1|.|TRBJ2-5
CASFVGRNYQETQYF
>TRBV6-5|TRBD2|TRBJ2-7
CASTRGLAGTWREFGEQYF
>TRBV20-1|TRBD1|TRBJ1-5
CSARDSGQGITNQPQHF